Listed below are T cell receptor beta chains from one sample, sequenced in a study of monozygotic twins with inflammatory bowel disease. One entry per CDR3 protein, without DNA, is what TCRdb gives after re-calling the 5' RACE reads. In all, the sample yields 300,000 to 350,000 distinct CDR3 sequences. The sequenced sample consisted of blood. All receptors derive from a human donor with ulcerative colitis or Crohn's disease, or a healthy co-twin of an affected twin (not recorded which). Each CDR3 is given with its conserved first and last residue.

cdr3_aa: CASSSQGLNNQPQHF
v_call: TRBV2
j_call: TRBJ1-5

cdr3_aa: CASSQKRDTNTEAFF
v_call: TRBV3-1
j_call: TRBJ1-1

cdr3_aa: CVSSLDGYSGNTIYF
v_call: TRBV7-2
j_call: TRBJ1-3

cdr3_aa: CASSPGFRGFTGELFF
v_call: TRBV19
j_call: TRBJ2-2

cdr3_aa: CASGTGGTQYF
v_call: TRBV19
j_call: TRBJ2-5

cdr3_aa: CMPRRGGDIQYF
v_call: TRBV20-1
j_call: TRBJ2-4

cdr3_aa: CSVDRIRVIAGGTVQKEQFF
v_call: TRBV29-1
j_call: TRBJ2-1

cdr3_aa: CASRLSLGTGETQYF
v_call: TRBV5-1
j_call: TRBJ2-5

cdr3_aa: CASRRWTGGIRGQPQHF
v_call: TRBV28
j_call: TRBJ1-5

cdr3_aa: CASSQRRAGGVYEQYF
v_call: TRBV6-1
j_call: TRBJ2-7

cdr3_aa: CASSSSGTGDYEQYF
v_call: TRBV13
j_call: TRBJ2-7

cdr3_aa: CASSNRGQYTDTQYF
v_call: TRBV7-2
j_call: TRBJ2-3

cdr3_aa: CASSLFEGSEQYF
v_call: TRBV27
j_call: TRBJ2-7

cdr3_aa: CASSPAGTGAFGYTF
v_call: TRBV4-2
j_call: TRBJ1-2

cdr3_aa: CSATGGSEQYF
v_call: TRBV20-1
j_call: TRBJ2-7

cdr3_aa: CSARSMGQGITGDLFF
v_call: TRBV20-1
j_call: TRBJ2-2

cdr3_aa: CASSPGTGVDGGYTF
v_call: TRBV9
j_call: TRBJ1-2

cdr3_aa: CASSVGANYNEKLFF
v_call: TRBV9
j_call: TRBJ1-4

cdr3_aa: CASSLGSGRVEQYF
v_call: TRBV7-9
j_call: TRBJ2-7

cdr3_aa: CASRTVGTEAFF
v_call: TRBV6-5
j_call: TRBJ1-1

cdr3_aa: CASTLWGAGKEQYF
v_call: TRBV12-3/TRBV12-4
j_call: TRBJ2-7

cdr3_aa: CASGVKETQYF
v_call: TRBV6-1
j_call: TRBJ2-5

cdr3_aa: CASSRFIYQPNTEAFF
v_call: TRBV6-1
j_call: TRBJ1-1

cdr3_aa: CASSLLGYNEQFF
v_call: TRBV6-2/TRBV6-3
j_call: TRBJ2-1

cdr3_aa: CAWSQGQMIYGYTF
v_call: TRBV30
j_call: TRBJ1-2

cdr3_aa: CSANDGRSGAYTQYF
v_call: TRBV20-1
j_call: TRBJ2-3

cdr3_aa: CASSEAGTDLSIF
v_call: TRBV6-1
j_call: TRBJ1-5

cdr3_aa: CASSAQTSRMNTGELFF
v_call: TRBV5-4
j_call: TRBJ2-2

cdr3_aa: CASRRTGDYGYTF
v_call: TRBV25-1
j_call: TRBJ1-2

cdr3_aa: CSALIGGSNTGELFF
v_call: TRBV20-1
j_call: TRBJ2-2

cdr3_aa: CASSLSGENTDTQYF
v_call: TRBV7-9
j_call: TRBJ2-3

cdr3_aa: CATSRRTGTQGELFF
v_call: TRBV15
j_call: TRBJ2-2

cdr3_aa: CASSSGQLNIQYF
v_call: TRBV6-2/TRBV6-3
j_call: TRBJ2-4

cdr3_aa: CASSLGGQRNSPLHF
v_call: TRBV27
j_call: TRBJ1-6

cdr3_aa: CAISEYGSGTGGSREQYF
v_call: TRBV10-3
j_call: TRBJ2-7

cdr3_aa: CSARGPTDEQYF
v_call: TRBV20-1
j_call: TRBJ2-7

cdr3_aa: CASSEPGIHTIYF
v_call: TRBV25-1
j_call: TRBJ1-3

cdr3_aa: CASNLRDRTEAFF
v_call: TRBV12-3/TRBV12-4
j_call: TRBJ1-1

cdr3_aa: CASSQGGGRNTEAFF
v_call: TRBV4-2
j_call: TRBJ1-1

cdr3_aa: CASRGAPLDGELFF
v_call: TRBV10-1
j_call: TRBJ2-2

cdr3_aa: CASSSLWTSLGTDTQYF
v_call: TRBV7-2
j_call: TRBJ2-3

cdr3_aa: CASSQEFGQRGQDTQYF
v_call: TRBV3-1
j_call: TRBJ2-3

cdr3_aa: CASSGDGYYGYTF
v_call: TRBV9
j_call: TRBJ1-2

cdr3_aa: CASSQREIRTDTQYF
v_call: TRBV12-3/TRBV12-4
j_call: TRBJ2-3

cdr3_aa: CSALSGVSYEQYF
v_call: TRBV20-1
j_call: TRBJ2-7